This T cell receptor (beta chain) was captured by sequencing in a study of blood T cell repertoires in COVID-19. Study-level information: Researchers got acute and convalescent COVID-19 samples from the United States, Italy and Spain.

In the authors' workflow: From reference gene primer amplification, estimates of nucleated cell counts were derived. Profiling relied on immunoSEQ multiplex PCR, and the TCRdb table lists in-frame clones only, not all of them. That table is the source of V, J and clone size, and D and trimming were worked out from the DNA. The sample holds roughly 230,000 clones, about 86% seen once. The sequencing sample was made of PBMCs or T cells enriched from blood (not recorded which). This receptor was taken from a man in his forties or fifties who had recovered from COVID-19.

DNA for the CDR3: TGTGCCAGCAGCGTAGAGACAGTGAACACTGAAGCTTTCTTT. Translation gives CASSVETVNTEAFF. The chain combines TRBV9 with TRBJ1-1; weak D call: TRBD1 (5 bases). Germline CDR1 is SGDLS and CDR2 is YYNGEE. Between the trimmed V and J ends, which lost 0 bases and 0 bases, there was a span of 6 bases. The CDR3 is 14 residues long.